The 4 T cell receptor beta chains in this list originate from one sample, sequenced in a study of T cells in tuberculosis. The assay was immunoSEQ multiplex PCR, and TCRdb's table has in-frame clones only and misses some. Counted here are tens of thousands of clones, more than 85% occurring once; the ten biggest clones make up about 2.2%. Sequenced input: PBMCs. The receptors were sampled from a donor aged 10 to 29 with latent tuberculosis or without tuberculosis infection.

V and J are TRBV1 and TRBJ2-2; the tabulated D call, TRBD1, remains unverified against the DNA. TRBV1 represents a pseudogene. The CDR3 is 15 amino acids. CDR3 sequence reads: CTRLRGRSNTGELFF. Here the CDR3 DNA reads TGCACCAGACTCAGGGGGAGGTCGAACACCGGGGAGCTGTTTTTT.

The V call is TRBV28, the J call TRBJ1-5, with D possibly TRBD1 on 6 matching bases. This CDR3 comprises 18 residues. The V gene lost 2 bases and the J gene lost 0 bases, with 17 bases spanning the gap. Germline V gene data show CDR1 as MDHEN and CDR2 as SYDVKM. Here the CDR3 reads CASSLTGKWGISNQPQHF. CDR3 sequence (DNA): TGTGCCAGCAGTTTAACAGGGAAATGGGGGATTAGCAATCAGCCCCAGCATTTT.

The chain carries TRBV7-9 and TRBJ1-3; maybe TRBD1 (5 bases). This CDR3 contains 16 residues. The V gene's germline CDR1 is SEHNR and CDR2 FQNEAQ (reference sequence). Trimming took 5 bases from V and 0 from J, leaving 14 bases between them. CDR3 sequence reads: CASSLGLPSSGNTIYF. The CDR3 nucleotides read TGTGCCAGCAGCCTGGGACTTCCGAGCTCTGGAAACACCATATATTTT.

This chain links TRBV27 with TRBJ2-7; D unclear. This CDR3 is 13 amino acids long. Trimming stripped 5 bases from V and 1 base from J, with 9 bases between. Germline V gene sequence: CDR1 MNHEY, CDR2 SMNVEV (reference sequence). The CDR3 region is CASSIFFSYEQYF. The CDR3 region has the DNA TGTGCCAGCAGTATCTTCTTTTCCTACGAGCAGTACTTC.